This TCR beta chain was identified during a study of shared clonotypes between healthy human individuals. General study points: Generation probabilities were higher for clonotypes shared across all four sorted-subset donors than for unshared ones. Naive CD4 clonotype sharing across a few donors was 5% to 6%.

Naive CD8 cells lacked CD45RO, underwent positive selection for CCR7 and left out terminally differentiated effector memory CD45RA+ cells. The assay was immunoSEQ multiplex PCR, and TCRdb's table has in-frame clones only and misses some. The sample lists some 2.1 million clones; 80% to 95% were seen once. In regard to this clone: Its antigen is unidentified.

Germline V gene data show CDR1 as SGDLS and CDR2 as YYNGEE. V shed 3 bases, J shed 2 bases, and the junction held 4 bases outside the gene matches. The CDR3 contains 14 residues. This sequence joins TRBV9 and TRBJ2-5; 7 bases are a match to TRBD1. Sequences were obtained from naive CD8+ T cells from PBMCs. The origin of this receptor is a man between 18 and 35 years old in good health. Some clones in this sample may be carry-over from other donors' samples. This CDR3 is CASSAHRGQETQYF. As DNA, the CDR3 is TGTGCCAGCAGCGCGCACAGGGGACAAGAGACCCAGTACTTC. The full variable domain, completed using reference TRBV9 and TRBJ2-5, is DSGVTQTPKHLITATGQRVTLRCSPRSGDLSVYWYQQSLDQGLQFLIQYYNGEERAKGNILERFSAQQFPDLHSELNLSSLELGDSALYFCASSAHRGQETQYFGPGTRLLVL.